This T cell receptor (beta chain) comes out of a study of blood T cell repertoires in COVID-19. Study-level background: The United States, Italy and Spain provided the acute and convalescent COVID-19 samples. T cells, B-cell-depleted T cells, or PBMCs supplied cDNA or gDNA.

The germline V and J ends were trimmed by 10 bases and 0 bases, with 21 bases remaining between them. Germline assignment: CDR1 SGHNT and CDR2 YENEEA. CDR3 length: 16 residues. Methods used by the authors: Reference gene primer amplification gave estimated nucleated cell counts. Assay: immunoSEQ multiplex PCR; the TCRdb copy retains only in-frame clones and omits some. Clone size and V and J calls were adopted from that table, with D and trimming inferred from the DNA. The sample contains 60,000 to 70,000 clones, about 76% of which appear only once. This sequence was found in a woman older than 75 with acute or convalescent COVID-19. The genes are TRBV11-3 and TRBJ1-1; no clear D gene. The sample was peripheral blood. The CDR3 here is CATKKPGPGMNTEAFF. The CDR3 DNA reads TGTGCCACCAAGAAACCCGGCCCGGGGATGAACACTGAAGCTTTCTTT.